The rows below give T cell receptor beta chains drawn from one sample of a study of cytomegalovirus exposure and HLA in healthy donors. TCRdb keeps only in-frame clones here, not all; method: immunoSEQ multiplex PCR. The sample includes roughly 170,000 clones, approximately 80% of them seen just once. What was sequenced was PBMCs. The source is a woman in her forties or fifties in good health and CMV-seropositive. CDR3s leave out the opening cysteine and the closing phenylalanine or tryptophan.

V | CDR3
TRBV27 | ASSLRGNAGELF
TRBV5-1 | ASSSLAGGQETQY
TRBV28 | ASSLVWRGANYGYT
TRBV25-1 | ASRDGGGELSNEQF
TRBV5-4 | ASSPGTSGYNEQF
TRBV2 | ASRGDSKSTGELF
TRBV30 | AWSVLASSEQF
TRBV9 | ASSVLQGEGSPLH
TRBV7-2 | ASSLLRSGNTIY
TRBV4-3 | ASSYGPSGSYEQY
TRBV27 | ASSLFGTGRANYGYT
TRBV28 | ASTLVAEGGIYGYT
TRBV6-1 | ASSVDRGLTEAF
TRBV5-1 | ASSLKHGGEQY
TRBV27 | ASSLIGDRAYEQY
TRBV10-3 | AINQGQAPNYGYT
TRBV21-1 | ASSKVRTGTYEQY
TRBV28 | ASSLFHTGVNQPQH
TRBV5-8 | ASSAGPSYGYT
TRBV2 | ASSGASADSYNEQF
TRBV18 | ASSQQGEETQY